A single sample is the source of the 3 T cell receptor beta chains below, sequenced in a study of shared clonotypes between healthy human individuals (dated by TCRdb to about 2020). The receptor library was made with the immunoSEQ multiplex PCR assay. The clones in this table, taken by TCRdb from immuneACCESS, are in-frame only. Not every clone is retained; where verified, under half of the shortfall comes from an unresolved V gene, and the cause of the rest is unknown. The sample table records about 1 million clones; 65% to 80% of these occur just once. The ten largest clonotypes hold roughly 1.4% of the sample. Sequencing input: memory CD4+ T cells sorted from blood. The cell subset or site label, read with the paper, signifies: CD45RA-negative fraction. All receptors come from a man in his late teens or twenties in good health.

V is TRBV18 and J is TRBJ2-5, with 10 bases identical to TRBD2. The CDR3 totals 18 residues. Trimming at V came to 0 bases and at J to 3 bases, leaving 10 bases not matched to a gene. The V gene's germline CDR1 is KGHSH and CDR2 LQKENI. CDR3 sequence: CASSPPGLAGVREETQYF. Here the CDR3 DNA reads TGTGCCAGCTCACCACCGGGCCTAGCGGGAGTTAGAGAAGAGACCCAGTACTTC.

Concerning this clone: The same CDR3 also results from other DNA sequences found in this sample. The chain recombines TRBV19 with TRBJ1-1; D unclear. The germline V gene encodes CDR1 LNHDA and CDR2 SQIVND (reference sequence). Trimming shortened V by 3 bases and J by 5 bases, and 13 bases separated the two germline ends. This CDR3 region has 14 residues. The CDR3 DNA reads as TGTGCCAGTAGTATCCCTGGCCGGTGGACTGAAGCTTTCTTT. Protein sequence: CASSIPGRWTEAFF.

The chain joins TRBV5-4 to TRBJ2-5, with 10 bases matching TRBD1. The CDR3 totals 14 residues. Trimming took 0 bases from V and 5 from J; bases not matched to a gene: 1. Germline V gene data show CDR1 as SGHNT and CDR2 as YYREEE (reference sequence). This chain's CDR3 is CASSLGDRGETQYF. The CDR3 DNA reads as TGTGCCAGCAGCTTGGGGGACAGGGGTGAGACCCAGTACTTC.